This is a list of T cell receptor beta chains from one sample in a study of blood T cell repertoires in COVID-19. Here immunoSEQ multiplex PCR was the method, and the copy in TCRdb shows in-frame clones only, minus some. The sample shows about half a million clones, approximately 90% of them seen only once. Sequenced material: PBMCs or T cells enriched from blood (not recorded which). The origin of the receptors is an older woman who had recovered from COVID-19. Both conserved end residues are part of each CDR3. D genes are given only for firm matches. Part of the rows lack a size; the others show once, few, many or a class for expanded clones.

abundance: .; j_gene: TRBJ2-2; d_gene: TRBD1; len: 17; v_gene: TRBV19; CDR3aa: CASSLPGQGFSTGELFF; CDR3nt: TGTGCCAGTAGTCTCCCAGGACAGGGATTTTCCACCGGGGAGCTGTTTTTT
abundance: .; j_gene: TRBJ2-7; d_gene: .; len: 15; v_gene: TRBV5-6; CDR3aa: CASSLGTVSSYEQYF; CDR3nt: TGTGCCAGCAGCTTGGGGACAGTCAGCTCCTACGAGCAGTACTTC
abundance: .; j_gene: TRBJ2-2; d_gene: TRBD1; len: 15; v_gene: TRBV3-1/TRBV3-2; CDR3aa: CASSQSGTGTGELFF; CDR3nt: TGTGCCAGCAGCCAATCCGGGACAGGGACCGGGGAGCTGTTTTTT
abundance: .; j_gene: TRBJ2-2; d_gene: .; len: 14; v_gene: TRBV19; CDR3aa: CASRRVRDTGELFF; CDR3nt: TGTGCCAGTAGAAGAGTCAGGGACACCGGGGAGCTGTTTTTT
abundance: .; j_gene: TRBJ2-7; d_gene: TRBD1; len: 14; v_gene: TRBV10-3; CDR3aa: CAISETGGNYEQYF; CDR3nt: TGTGCCATCAGTGAAACAGGGGGGAACTACGAGCAGTACTTC
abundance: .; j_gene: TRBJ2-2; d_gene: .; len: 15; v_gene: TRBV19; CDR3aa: CASNNAIGGTGELFF; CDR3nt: TGTGCCAGTAATAATGCCATCGGCGGCACCGGGGAGCTGTTTTTT
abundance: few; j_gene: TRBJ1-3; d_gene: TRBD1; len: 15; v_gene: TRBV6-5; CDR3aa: CASSYRQGSWNTIYF; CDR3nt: TGTGCCAGCAGTTACCGACAGGGTAGTTGGAACACCATATATTTT
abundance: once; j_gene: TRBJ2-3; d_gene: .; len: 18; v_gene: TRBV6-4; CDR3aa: CASSDFFQPGLRTDTQYF; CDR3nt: TGTGCCAGCAGTGACTTTTTTCAACCGGGACTTCGCACAGATACGCAGTATTTT
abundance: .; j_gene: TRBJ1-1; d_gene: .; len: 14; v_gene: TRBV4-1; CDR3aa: CASSPSERGTEAFF; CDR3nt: TGCGCCAGCAGCCCCTCGGAACGGGGCACTGAAGCTTTCTTT
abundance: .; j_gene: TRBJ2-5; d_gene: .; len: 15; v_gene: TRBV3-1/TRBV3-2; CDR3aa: CASSQKRALGGTQYF; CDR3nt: TGTGCCAGCAGCCAGAAACGGGCCTTGGGAGGGACCCAGTACTTC
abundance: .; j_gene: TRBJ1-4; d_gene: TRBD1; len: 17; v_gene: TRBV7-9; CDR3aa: CASSRGQGTTTNEKLFF; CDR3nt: TGTGCCAGCAGCCGTGGACAGGGGACGACAACTAATGAAAAACTGTTTTTT
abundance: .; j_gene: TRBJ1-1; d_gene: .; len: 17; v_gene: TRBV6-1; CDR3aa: CASSGLGATGRVTEAFF; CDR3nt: TGTGCCAGCAGTGGTTTGGGGGCTACAGGGCGGGTCACTGAAGCTTTCTTT
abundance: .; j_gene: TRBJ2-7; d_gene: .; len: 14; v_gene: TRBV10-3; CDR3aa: CATAGLGEGYEQYF; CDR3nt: TGTGCCACAGCGGGTTTAGGGGAAGGCTACGAGCAGTACTTC
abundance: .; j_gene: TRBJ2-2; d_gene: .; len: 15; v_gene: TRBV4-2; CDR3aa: CASSLRQSNTGELFF; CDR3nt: TGTGCCAGCAGCCTGCGACAGTCGAACACCGGGGAGCTGTTTTTT
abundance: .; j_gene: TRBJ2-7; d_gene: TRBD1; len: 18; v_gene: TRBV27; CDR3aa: CASSFPRTYRGSPYEQYF; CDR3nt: TGTGCCAGCAGTTTCCCTAGAACATACAGGGGATCCCCCTACGAGCAGTACTTC
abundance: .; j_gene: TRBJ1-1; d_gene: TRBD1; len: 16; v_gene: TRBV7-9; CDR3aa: CASSLVTGGMNTEAFF; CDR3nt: TGTGCCAGCAGCTTAGTGACAGGGGGAATGAACACTGAAGCTTTCTTT
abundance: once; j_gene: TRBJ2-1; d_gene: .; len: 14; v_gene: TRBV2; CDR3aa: CASSLPSSYNEQFF; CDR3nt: TGTGCCAGCAGTTTACCCAGCTCCTACAATGAGCAGTTCTTC
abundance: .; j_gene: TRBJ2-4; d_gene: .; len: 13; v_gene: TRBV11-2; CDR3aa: CASSLTPNGIQYF; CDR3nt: TGTGCCAGCAGCCTAACCCCCAACGGCATTCAGTACTTC
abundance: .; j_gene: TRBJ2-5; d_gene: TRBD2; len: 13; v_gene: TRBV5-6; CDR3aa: CASSSWTRETQYF; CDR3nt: TGTGCCAGCAGCAGCTGGACTAGAGAGACCCAGTACTTC
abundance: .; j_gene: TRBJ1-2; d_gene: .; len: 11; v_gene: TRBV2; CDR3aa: CASQGNYGYTF; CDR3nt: TGTGCCAGTCAGGGGAACTATGGCTACACCTTC